A selection of T cell receptor beta chains follows, all from one sample in a study of cytomegalovirus exposure and HLA in healthy donors. Measured with immunoSEQ multiplex PCR; TCRdb has only the in-frame clones, and not every one. Of more than 80,000 clones listed, around 71% are singletons. Sequenced material: PBMCs. Source of these receptors: a boy aged 5 to 17 in good health and CMV-seronegative. The CDR3 runs from the conserved cysteine through the conserved F or W. The order of the fields is J gene, clone size, V gene, D gene, CDR3 protein, CDR3 DNA. A D gene is named only where the DNA matches it firmly. Expanded clones get a size class; other rows say once, few or many, or leave the size out.

>TRBJ1-1|.|TRBV7-2|TRBD1
CASSATGVNTEAFF
TGTGCCAGCAGCGCGACAGGGGTGAACACTGAAGCTTTCTTT
>TRBJ2-7|.|TRBV5-4|TRBD1
CASSFQRTGGAEQYF
TGTGCCAGCAGCTTTCAAAGGACAGGGGGCGCCGAGCAGTACTTC
>TRBJ2-1|.|TRBV6-4|.
CASSDSGGGDYNEQFF
TGTGCCAGCAGTGACTCGGGAGGTGGGGATTACAATGAGCAGTTCTTC
>TRBJ1-4|few|TRBV30|TRBD1
CAWSPTRTGTGEKLFF
TGTGCCTGGAGCCCAACTCGGACAGGGACGGGAGAAAAACTGTTTTTT
>TRBJ2-2|.|TRBV4-3|TRBD1
CASSPTGDYTGELFF
TGCGCCAGCAGCCCGACAGGGGATTACACCGGGGAGCTGTTTTTT
>TRBJ2-3|.|TRBV29-1|.
CSVSGGLSTDTQYF
TGCAGCGTCTCAGGGGGGCTGAGCACAGATACGCAGTATTTT
>TRBJ1-5|.|TRBV19|.
CASSGAWGGGNQPQHF
TGTGCCAGTAGCGGGGCTTGGGGGGGTGGCAATCAGCCCCAGCATTTT
>TRBJ2-1|once|TRBV19|TRBD2
CASRSRDGTSFPLPFF
TGTGCCAGTAGGTCGAGGGACGGGACTAGCTTTCCATTACCGTTCTTC
>TRBJ2-7|.|TRBV5-1|.
CASTPSAGTYEQYF
TGCGCCAGCACCCCAAGCGCGGGAACCTACGAGCAGTACTTC
>TRBJ2-5|.|TRBV9|.
CASSVNPRGETQYF
TGTGCCAGCAGCGTAAACCCCAGGGGTGAGACCCAGTACTTC
>TRBJ2-7|.|TRBV7-6|.
CASSPVLAVEQYF
TGTGCCAGCAGCCCTGTTCTGGCGGTCGAGCAGTACTTC
>TRBJ2-7|.|TRBV4-3|.
CASSQGGGTVLYEQYF
TGCGCCAGCAGCCAAGGAGGGGGGACAGTTCTCTACGAGCAGTACTTC
>TRBJ2-1|.|TRBV2|TRBD2
CASSVTSGRNEQFF
TGTGCCAGCAGTGTGACTAGCGGTAGAAATGAGCAGTTCTTC
>TRBJ2-3|once|TRBV28|.
CASSLSRGSESLDTQYF
TGTGCCAGCAGTTTGAGTAGGGGGAGCGAATCTTTAGATACGCAGTATTTT
>TRBJ2-1|.|TRBV6-5|.
CASSQYNEQFF
TGTGCCAGCAGCCAATACAATGAGCAGTTCTTC
>TRBJ1-2|.|TRBV19|TRBD1
CASTSTTGVYGYTF
TGTGCCAGTACCTCCACCACAGGGGTCTATGGCTACACCTTC
>TRBJ1-1|.|TRBV7-9|.
CASSLIGASVHTEAFF
TGTGCCAGCAGCTTAATTGGGGCTTCAGTACACACTGAAGCTTTCTTT
>TRBJ2-3|.|TRBV7-2|.
CASSLAAGPFSLRHPTDTQYF
TGTGCCAGCAGCTTAGCCGCGGGACCATTCTCACTCCGTCACCCCACAGATACGCAGTATTTT
>TRBJ2-1|.|TRBV6-4|TRBD2
CASRLLAAGGDNEQFF
TGTGCCAGTAGACTTCTAGCGGCAGGAGGGGACAATGAGCAGTTCTTC
>TRBJ1-2|few|TRBV19|TRBD1
CASSGTGSDGYTF
TGTGCCAGTAGTGGGACAGGGTCAGATGGCTACACCTTC
>TRBJ1-4|.|TRBV5-1|.
CASSPTASNEKLFF
TGCGCCAGCAGCCCTACAGCATCCAATGAAAAACTGTTTTTT
>TRBJ1-6|.|TRBV30|.
CAWTPWGRVASPLHF
TGTGCCTGGACCCCGTGGGGCAGGGTGGCTTCACCCCTCCACTTT
>TRBJ2-1|.|TRBV27|TRBD1
CASSPRDSVGVNEQFF
TGTGCCAGCAGTCCTCGGGACAGCGTTGGGGTGAATGAGCAGTTCTTC
>TRBJ1-4|few|TRBV7-8|TRBD1
CASSRGTGLNEKLFF
TGTGCCAGCAGCAGAGGGACAGGGCTTAATGAAAAACTGTTTTTT
>TRBJ2-7|.|TRBV7-2|.
CASSFGDRPYEQYF
TGTGCCAGCAGCTTTGGTGACAGACCCTACGAGCAGTACTTC
>TRBJ1-5|.|TRBV18|TRBD1
CASSPRDRVNQPQHF
TGTGCCAGCTCCCCGCGGGACAGGGTAAATCAGCCCCAGCATTTT
>TRBJ1-1|.|TRBV25-1|TRBD1
CASSDREGPLNTEAFF
TGTGCCAGCAGCGACAGGGAAGGGCCTCTGAACACTGAAGCTTTCTTT
>TRBJ1-2|few|TRBV7-9|.
CASSRGNYGYTF
TGTGCCAGCAGCCGGGGTAACTATGGCTACACCTTC
>TRBJ2-1|.|TRBV6-1|TRBD2
CASSELGEAGGPADEQFF
TGTGCCAGCAGTGAACTCGGGGAAGCGGGAGGGCCTGCGGATGAGCAGTTCTTC
>TRBJ1-1|.|TRBV30|TRBD1
CAWRGFQGGTEAFF
TGTGCCTGGAGAGGGTTTCAGGGGGGAACTGAAGCTTTCTTT
>TRBJ1-2|few|TRBV7-9|TRBD1
CASSYTGTGANYGYTF
TGTGCCAGCAGCTATACCGGGACAGGAGCTAACTATGGCTACACCTTC
>TRBJ2-7|.|TRBV7-2|.
CASSLGGGPYEQYF
TGTGCCAGCAGCTTAGGTGGGGGCCCCTACGAGCAGTACTTC
>TRBJ2-5|few|TRBV6-7|.
CASSVLRVEETQYF
TGTGCCAGCAGTGTTCTGAGGGTGGAAGAGACCCAGTACTTC
>TRBJ1-4|.|TRBV2|TRBD1
CASSQQGVGRKLFF
TGTGCCAGCAGTCAACAGGGGGTCGGGAGAAAACTGTTTTTT
>TRBJ2-6|medium-sized|TRBV6-5|.
CASNDSPSGANVLTF
TGTGCCAGCAATGACAGCCCCTCTGGGGCCAACGTCCTGACTTTC
>TRBJ1-6|.|TRBV11-2|.
CASSPSSYNSPLHF
TGTGCCAGCAGCCCGAGCTCCTATAATTCACCCCTCCACTTT
>TRBJ1-2|.|TRBV5-1|.
CANPQGLSSYGYTF
TGCGCCAATCCACAGGGATTAAGCTCCTATGGCTACACCTTC
>TRBJ2-7|few|TRBV25-1|TRBD2
CASSLGLAGDEQYF
TGTGCCAGCAGTTTAGGACTAGCGGGAGACGAGCAGTACTTC
>TRBJ1-5|.|TRBV21-1|.
CASSLRDSISRNQPQHF
TGTGCCAGCAGCCTAAGGGACTCGATTTCTCGGAATCAGCCCCAGCATTTT
>TRBJ2-3|.|TRBV6-5|.
CASSKQGVGQYF
TGTGCCAGCAGCAAACAGGGAGTGGGGCAGTATTTT
>TRBJ2-5|.|TRBV11-2|.
CASSLDSGQETQYF
TGTGCCAGCAGCTTGGATAGCGGCCAAGAGACCCAGTACTTC
>TRBJ2-7|.|TRBV28|.
CASKTLGEYSYEQYF
TGTGCCAGCAAGACCCTCGGGGAATACTCCTACGAGCAGTACTTC